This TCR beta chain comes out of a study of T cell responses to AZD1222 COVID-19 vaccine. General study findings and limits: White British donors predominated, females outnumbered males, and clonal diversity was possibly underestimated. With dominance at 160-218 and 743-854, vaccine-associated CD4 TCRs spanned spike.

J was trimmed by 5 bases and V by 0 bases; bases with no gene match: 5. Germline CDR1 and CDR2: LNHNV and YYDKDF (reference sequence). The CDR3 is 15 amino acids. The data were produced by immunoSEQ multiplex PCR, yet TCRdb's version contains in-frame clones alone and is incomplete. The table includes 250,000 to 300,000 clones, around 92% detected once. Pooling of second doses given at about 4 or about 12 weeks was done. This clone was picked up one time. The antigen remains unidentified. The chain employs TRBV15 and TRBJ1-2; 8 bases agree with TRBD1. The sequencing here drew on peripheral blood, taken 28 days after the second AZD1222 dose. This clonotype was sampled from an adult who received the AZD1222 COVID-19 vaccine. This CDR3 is CATSRESGQVYGYTF. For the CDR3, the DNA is TGTGCCACCAGCAGAGAATCGGGACAGGTATATGGCTACACCTTC.